The source of this T cell receptor (beta chain) is a study of CD8+ T cells in alopecia areata. This CDR3 is 15 amino acids long. The trim removed 6 bases at V and 6 bases at J, leaving 8 bases unmatched. Germline values: CDR1 MNHEY, CDR2 SVGAGI. Extraction of RNA preceded its reverse transcription into cDNA, which served as the sequencing template. Measured with immunoSEQ multiplex PCR; TCRdb has only the in-frame clones, and not every one. The sample contains 100,000 to 150,000 clones, approximately 53% of which appear only once. This clone was detected only a few times. The antigen remains unidentified. Overall study findings and caveats: Besides other cells, scalp samples also yield sequences of resident alphabeta T cells from normal skin. Shared TCR sequences were less clear between patients than in mice, possibly partly from HLA diversity.

The clonotype comes from a human donor with alopecia areata. The sequenced sample was CD4+ T cells sorted from blood, obtained at week 0. The J gene is TRBJ1-6, the V gene TRBV6-5, with 7 bases fitting TRBD1. CDR3 loop: CASRIKGAGNSPLHF. DNA of the CDR3: TGTGCCAGCAGGATAAAGGGGGCTGGTAATTCACCCCTCCACTTT.